This TCR beta chain was observed in a study of human T cells and chemical hapten exposure. Across the study: Readings were taken at 6 days from patch tests that had applied 0.01% DPC to the upper back. Study-level results: Sensitization with DPC brought no change to TCRs above 1 in 1000 in frequency.

The table lists this clonotype with a few counts. Its antigen is not identified. The library gave individual cDNA molecules unique molecular identifiers. MiXCR, run by TCRdb on the RACE reads, gives a single entry per CDR3 protein. The top ten hold roughly 3.3% of the sample, which has 90,000 to 120,000 distinct CDR3 sequences, approximately 11% seen once. CDR1 and CDR2 from the germline V gene are SGHVS and FNYEAQ. The J segment lost 10 bases and the V segment lost 2 bases, leaving 14 bases of the junction unmatched. This CDR3 region has 17 residues. Time point denoted: patch test 1, 2 weeks after DPC sensitization. Sample treatment: therapeutic diphenylcyclopropenone sensitization with weekly scalp DPC.

The chain is built from TRBV7-6 and TRBJ1-4, with TRBD1 matching over 9 bases. The material sequenced was whole blood, taken in connection with sensitization to the hapten diphenylcyclopropenone (DPC). The source of this sequence is a woman in her thirties or forties with alopecia areata. Some clones in this sample may be carry-over from other donors' samples. The CDR3 loop is CASSLQTGGLPKGKLFF. CDR3 nucleotide sequence: TGTGCCAGCAGCTTACAGACAGGGGGACTCCCTAAGGGAAAACTGTTTTTT. The full variable domain, in which reference TRBV7-6 and TRBJ1-4 provide the parts outside the CDR3, is GAGVSQSPRYKVTKRGQDVALRCDPISGHVSLYWYRQALGQGPEFLTYFNYEAQQDKSGLPNDRFSAERPEGSISTLTIQRTEQRDSAMYRCASSLQTGGLPKGKLFFGSGTQLSVL.